The rows below give T cell receptor beta chains drawn from one sample of a study of T cell repertoires in cytomegalovirus infection. TCRdb re-analysed the reads in MiXCR, keeping a single row per CDR3 protein. The sample has about 890,000 distinct CDR3 sequences, about 33% seen once. These TCRs are of unknown antigen specificity. The source material was cultured CD8+ T cells from PBMCs, sampled from culture after CMV antigen stimulation. The origin of the receptors is a human donor in good health (CMV status not recorded). Some clones in this sample may be carry-over from other donors' samples. The conserved cysteine and the conserved F or W are not part of the CDR3 here. The D gene is left open where the match is weak. Not every row has a clone size; where given, it reads once, few, many or a size class.

TRBD2	few	TRBV7-6	TRBJ2-3	ASSSDGGASDTQY
.	.	TRBV11-2	TRBJ1-1	ASSLDSLDNLNTEAF
.	.	TRBV7-6	TRBJ2-6	ASSRTGAGANVLT
.	.	TRBV19	TRBJ2-1	ASSILPGSYEQF
.	many	TRBV20-1	TRBJ1-5	SARRRVGQARNQPQH
TRBD2	few	TRBV6-5	TRBJ2-1	ASRRLARTYNEQF
.	many	TRBV7-2	TRBJ2-7	ASSYLQGPYEQY
.	many	TRBV12-3/TRBV12-4	TRBJ1-1	ASRISSRSRNSTEAF
.	.	TRBV6-6	TRBJ2-2	ASSFGIPNTGELF
.	many	TRBV7-8	TRBJ2-1	ASSHVRRGKFSSYNEQF
TRBD2	.	TRBV4-1	TRBJ2-1	ASSHVRGVSYNEQF
.	.	TRBV7-4	TRBJ2-5	ASEDSLQETQY
.	few	TRBV7-8	TRBJ1-1	ASSSTGPGTEAF
.	few	TRBV12-5	TRBJ1-1	ASGLDLTANTEAF
.	.	TRBV7-6	TRBJ2-2	ASSPPDGSNTGELF
TRBD1	.	TRBV19	TRBJ2-5	ASSIDTGDQETQY
.	.	TRBV19	TRBJ2-2	AMERGTGELF